A single sample gave rise to the 12 T cell receptor beta chains below, sequenced in a study of blood T cell repertoires in COVID-19. Assay: immunoSEQ multiplex PCR; the TCRdb copy retains only in-frame clones and omits some. The sample carries around 160,000 clones, almost 90% recorded once. Sequencing input: peripheral blood. These receptors all stem from a human donor in a cohort sampled during active COVID-19.

As regards this clone: The germline gene is not matched at one end of the junction; a read error may be the cause. The chain has TRBV7-3 and TRBJ2-1; tentative D call: TRBD2 (6 bases). The CDR3 has 18 residues. Germline assignment: CDR1 SGHTA and CDR2 FQGTGA. CDR3 amino acids: CASSFLDRDLSSHNEQFF. The DNA of the CDR3 is TGTGCCAGCAGCTTTCTAGACCGGGACTTGTCCTCCCACAATGAGCAGTTCTTC.

The chain employs TRBV5-6 and TRBJ1-1; D possibly corresponds to TRBD1 (6 bases). V dropped 0 bases and J dropped 8 bases, with 8 bases sitting between them. The length of the CDR3 is 12 residues. Germline CDR1 reads SGHDT; CDR2 reads YYEEEE. The CDR3 coding sequence is TGTGCCAGCAGCTTGGCACAGGGAGAAGCTTTCTTT. Residues: CASSLAQGEAFF.

This chain joins TRBV19 and TRBJ1-1, with 7 bases that match TRBD1. CDR1 LNHDA and CDR2 SQIVND come from the germline V gene (reference sequence). The V and J ends lost 4 bases and 1 base, in that order; junction bases with no gene match: 6. CDR3 size: 15 residues. The CDR3 nucleotides are TGTGCCAGTAGTACCGAACAGGGGCAGAACACTGAAGCTTTCTTT. Protein sequence: CASSTEQGQNTEAFF.

This clone has just one count. V gene TRBV5-6 combines with J gene TRBJ1-1; TRBD1 agrees at 11 bases. CDR1 is SGHDT and CDR2 is YYEEEE in the germline V gene. This CDR3 has 16 amino acids. J gave up 4 bases and V 2 bases, and 7 bases lay outside the gene matches. In DNA, the CDR3 is TGTGCCAGCAGCTTCGGACAGGGGGCTAAGGGCACTGAAGCTTTCTTT. It yields the protein CASSFGQGAKGTEAFF.

J is TRBJ2-6 and V is TRBV15, with a tentative D call TRBD2 (6 bases). Trimming left V 0 bases short and J 0 bases short, with 12 bases between. CDR3 length equals 18 residues. Per germline, CDR1 LNHNV and CDR2 YYDKDF (reference sequence). The CDR3 here is CATSRDAGRRSGANVLTF. Here the CDR3 DNA reads TGTGCCACCAGCAGAGATGCGGGACGGCGCTCTGGGGCCAACGTCCTGACTTTC.

V usage is TRBV5-4 and J usage is TRBJ2-7; tentative D call: TRBD2 (7 bases). V was shortened by 5 bases and J by 0 bases, with 21 bases between the two germline ends. CDR1 is SGHNT and CDR2 is YYREEE in the germline V gene (reference sequence). This CDR3 contains 17 residues. The CDR3 sequence: CASSWGGQGVTSYEQYF. CDR3 bases: TGTGCCAGCAGTTGGGGGGGGCAAGGGGTCACCTCCTACGAGCAGTACTTC.

V gene TRBV10-3 combines with J gene TRBJ1-1; no clear D. The CDR3 sequence is 12 residues long. V dropped 0 bases and J dropped 8 bases, with 7 bases sitting between them. CDR1 ENHRY and CDR2 SYGVKD come from the germline V gene. CDR3 sequence: CAISESVQEAFF. CDR3 DNA: TGTGCCATCAGTGAGTCTGTACAGGAAGCTTTCTTT.

The V and J genes are TRBV7-3 and TRBJ1-1; 9 bases fit TRBD1. Germline CDR1 and CDR2: SGHTA and FQGTGA. Trimming removed 1 base from V and 4 bases from J; junction bases left unmatched: 4. The CDR3 covers 15 residues. Written as DNA, the CDR3 is TGTGCCAGCAGCTTAATGGGACAGGGCACCACTGAAGCTTTCTTT. It specifies CASSLMGQGTTEAFF.

This clone occurred once. The chain uses TRBV2 and TRBJ1-3; tentatively, D is TRBD1 (6 bases). V lost 6 bases to trimming and J lost 0 bases, with 9 bases between them. Germline-derived CDR1 and CDR2 are SNHLY and FYNNEI. This CDR3 spans 14 amino acids. The CDR3 nucleotides are TGTGCCAGCAGCGCGGACAGCTCTGGAAACACCATATATTTT. Protein: CASSADSSGNTIYF.

V usage is TRBV4-3 and J usage is TRBJ1-6; D is possibly TRBD1 (5 bases). Germline lookup yields CDR1 LGHNA and CDR2 YSLEER. CDR3 length: 16 amino acids. The V end was cut by 0 bases, the J end by 5 bases, with 11 bases between. The CDR3 region has the DNA TGCGCCAGCAGCCAAGACAGGGTTGAGAATAATTCACCCCTCCACTTT. Protein: CASSQDRVENNSPLHF.

This clone has just one count. This chain links TRBV27 with TRBJ2-2; 10 bases map to TRBD2. Germline V gives CDR1 MNHEY, CDR2 SMNVEV (reference sequence). V was clipped by 4 bases and J by 1 base; unmatched bases: 3. This CDR3 is built from 16 residues. In DNA form, the CDR3 reads TGTGCCAGCAGTTCGTGGACTAGCGGGAACACCGGGGAGCTGTTTTTT. This codes for CASSSWTSGNTGELFF.

The rearrangement links TRBV5-1 to TRBJ2-7, with TRBD1 matching over 8 bases. V gave up 7 bases and J gave up 4 bases; unmatched junction bases: 10. The CDR3 consists of 14 residues. Germline loops: CDR1 SGHRS, CDR2 YFSETQ. CDR3 DNA: TGCGCCAGCTGCCTCGGGACAGGAGCTTACGAGCAGTACTTC. It yields the protein CASCLGTGAYEQYF.